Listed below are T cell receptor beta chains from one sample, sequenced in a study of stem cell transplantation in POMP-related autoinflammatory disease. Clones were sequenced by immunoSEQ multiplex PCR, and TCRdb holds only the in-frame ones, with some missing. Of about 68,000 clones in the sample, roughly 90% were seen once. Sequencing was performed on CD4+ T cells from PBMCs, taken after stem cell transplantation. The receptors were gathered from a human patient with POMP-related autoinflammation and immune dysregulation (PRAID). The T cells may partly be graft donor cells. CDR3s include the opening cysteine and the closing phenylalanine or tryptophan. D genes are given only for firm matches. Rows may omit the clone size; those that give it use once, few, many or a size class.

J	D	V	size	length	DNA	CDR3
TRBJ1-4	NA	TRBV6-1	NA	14	TGTGCCAGCAGTGAAAGGGCAGGGGATGAAAAACTGTTTTTT	CASSERAGDEKLFF
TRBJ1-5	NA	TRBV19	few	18	TGTGCCAGTAGTCACCAAGGCCCCACTCTAGGGTGGGTTCAGCCCCAGCATTTT	CASSHQGPTLGWVQPQHF
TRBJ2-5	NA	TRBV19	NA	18	TGTGCCAGTAGTATGGGTTCACGGGGATCAGGAGTCCAGGAGACCCAGTACTTC	CASSMGSRGSGVQETQYF
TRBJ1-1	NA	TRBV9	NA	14	TGTGCCAGCAGCGTAATTTCCGAGAACACTGAAGCTTTCTTT	CASSVISENTEAFF
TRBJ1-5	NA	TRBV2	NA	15	TGTGCCAGCAGCCCCCTGGAGACAGCCATCACGCCCCAGCATTTT	CASSPLETAITPQHF
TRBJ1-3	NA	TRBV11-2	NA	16	TGTGCCAGCAGCTTAGTCATGGGAATGGGTGGAAACACCATATATTTT	CASSLVMGMGGNTIYF
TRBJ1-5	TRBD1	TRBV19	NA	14	TGTGCCAGTAAACCGGACAGGGGGAATCAGCCCCAGCATTTT	CASKPDRGNQPQHF
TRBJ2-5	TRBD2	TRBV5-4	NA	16	TGTGCCAGCAGCCCATTAGCGGGAGGGCCTGGAGAGACCCAGTACTTC	CASSPLAGGPGETQYF
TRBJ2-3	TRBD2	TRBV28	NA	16	TGTGCCAGCAGTTTAGCACTAGCGGGTCCCTCCCGCACGCAGTATTTT	CASSLALAGPSRTQYF
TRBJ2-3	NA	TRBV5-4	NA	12	TGTGCCAGCAGCCCGAGGGTAGATACGCAGTATTTT	CASSPRVDTQYF
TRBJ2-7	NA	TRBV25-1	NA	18	TGTGCCAGCAGTGAATACGGAGGGAGCGGAGGGTTGTCCTACGAGCAGTACTTC	CASSEYGGSGGLSYEQYF
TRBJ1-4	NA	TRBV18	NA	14	TGTGCCAGCTCCCCGGGACTTTCTAATGAAAAACTGTTTTTT	CASSPGLSNEKLFF
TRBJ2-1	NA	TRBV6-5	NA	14	TGTGCCAGCACAAGGTTACTCTCCTACAATGAGCAGTTCTTC	CASTRLLSYNEQFF
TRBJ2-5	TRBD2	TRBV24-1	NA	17	TGTGCCACCAGTGATTGGGCAGAGGTAGCGGGGCAAGAGACCCAGTACTTC	CATSDWAEVAGQETQYF